This is a list of T cell receptor beta chains from one sample in a study of molecular identifiers for immune sequencing clone quantification. One entry per CDR3 protein results from TCRdb running MiXCR on the PCR reads. The sample includes tens of thousands of distinct CDR3 sequences, more than 20% of them seen just once. The source material was naive CD8+ T cells from blood, with Jurkat cell RNA spiked in. The receptors were gathered from a human donor in good health. Some libraries in this study had Jurkat cell RNA spiked in. CDR3s include the opening cysteine and the closing phenylalanine or tryptophan.

J,length,V,CDR3
TRBJ2-1,14,TRBV29-1,CSVEGTGFYNEQFF
TRBJ2-5,12,TRBV29-1,CSVKGQGETQYF
TRBJ1-2,14,TRBV29-1,CSAVIRGRYYGYTF
TRBJ2-3,14,TRBV20-1,CSARESSPRVAQYF
TRBJ2-3,18,TRBV6-2/TRBV6-3,CASSYGIRGGLSTDTQYF
TRBJ2-7,13,TRBV27,CASSFGRGYEQYF
TRBJ2-2,15,TRBV6-2/TRBV6-3,CASSNDRTDTGELFF
TRBJ2-6,16,TRBV19,CASSIDGYSGANVLTF
TRBJ1-4,13,TRBV5-4,CASSGDSEEKLFF
TRBJ2-5,15,TRBV4-3,CASGQDLAKQETQYF
TRBJ1-2,16,TRBV19,CVSRRKDVVGNYGYTF
TRBJ2-3,16,TRBV7-9,CASQEVAGGVTDTQYF
TRBJ1-3,14,TRBV13,CASAWALSGNTIYF
TRBJ2-1,15,TRBV4-3,CASSHSSGSLDEQFF
TRBJ2-3,17,TRBV27,CASSLLGSAGAADTQYF
TRBJ2-7,14,TRBV19,CASSTRDGHYEQYF
TRBJ2-7,15,TRBV12-3/TRBV12-4,CASSLGLAGVYEQYF
TRBJ1-1,16,TRBV29-1,CSATGPVGFRYTEAFF
TRBJ2-2,16,TRBV20-1,CSAGTSGRANTGELFF
TRBJ1-1,14,TRBV6-2/TRBV6-3,CASSSDRVQTEAFF
TRBJ2-2,15,TRBV28,CATTRGTGKPGELFF
TRBJ2-1,12,TRBV6-2/TRBV6-3,CASRFVFQEQFF
TRBJ2-1,15,TRBV11-2,CASSIGKSSYNEQFF
TRBJ2-7,12,TRBV29-1,CSVVQGVYEQYF
TRBJ2-7,14,TRBV20-1,CSARDLGGSYEQYF
TRBJ2-2,16,TRBV19,CASNQAGGFVTGELFF
TRBJ2-3,13,TRBV30,CAWRDMGTDTQYF
TRBJ2-1,14,TRBV7-6,CASSPSGSWNEQFF
TRBJ2-3,15,TRBV6-2/TRBV6-3,CASSLGYFPTDTQYF
TRBJ1-1,13,TRBV29-1,CSVEIGGDTEAFF
TRBJ2-1,14,TRBV29-1,CSVEPSGFYNEQFF
TRBJ2-7,15,TRBV6-1,CASSGPGRGGYEQYF
TRBJ2-1,16,TRBV6-4,CASSDVAGAHYNGQFF
TRBJ2-2,13,TRBV29-1,CSVTSGRGGELFF
TRBJ2-5,14,TRBV7-9,CASSLEGWEETQYF
TRBJ2-7,13,TRBV6-5,CASRLAGYSEQYF
TRBJ2-7,16,TRBV4-2,CASSQDLGLAGYEQYF
TRBJ2-2,16,TRBV7-8,CASSFLDRRNTGELFF
TRBJ1-5,13,TRBV24-1,CATSDRGGQPQHF
TRBJ1-1,13,TRBV29-1,CSVPMDGNTEAFF
TRBJ1-6,12,TRBV5-4,CATYQDESPLHF
TRBJ1-1,15,TRBV7-9,CASSPYQGMNTEAFF
TRBJ2-7,11,TRBV11-2,CASSLAYEQYF
TRBJ1-3,17,TRBV29-1,CSVEDDRGGPPGNTIYF